Presented here are 13 T cell receptor beta chains from one specimen sequenced in a study of T cell responses to AZD1222 COVID-19 vaccine. Assay: immunoSEQ multiplex PCR; the TCRdb copy retains only in-frame clones and omits some. Among 120,000 or so clones listed, roughly 91% were seen once. Here the sequenced sample was peripheral blood, taken on day 0 of MenACWY control vaccination. The receptors originated from an adult in good health.

This chain uses TRBV27 with TRBJ2-7; TRBD2 might be the D (6 bases). This CDR3 contains 13 residues. Trimming left V 3 bases short and J 4 bases short, with 10 bases between. From germline, CDR1 is MNHEY and CDR2 SMNVEV (reference sequence). The CDR3 nucleotides read TGTGCCAGCAGTTTTTTTGGGGGGTACGAGCAGTACTTC. It yields the protein CASSFFGGYEQYF.

V usage is TRBV5-1 and J usage is TRBJ1-2; tentatively, D is TRBD1 (6 bases). Germline V gene sequence: CDR1 SGHRS, CDR2 YFSETQ. Trimming left V 4 bases short and J 0 bases short, with 10 bases between. The CDR3 runs 14 residues. CDR3: CASSHGTTNYGYTF. In DNA form, the CDR3 reads TGCGCCAGCAGCCATGGGACAACTAACTATGGCTACACCTTC.

V and J are TRBV19 and TRBJ2-7, with a weak D call TRBD1 (6 bases). CDR3 length: 14 residues. Germline-derived CDR1 and CDR2 are LNHDA and SQIVND (reference sequence). Trimming shortened V by 4 bases and J by 0 bases, and 10 bases separated the two germline ends. As DNA, the CDR3 is TGTGCCAGTAGTAGACAGGTGAACTCCTACGAGCAGTACTTC. Amino acid sequence: CASSRQVNSYEQYF.

V gene TRBV6-4 combines with J gene TRBJ2-2; 8 nucleotides align to TRBD2. The CDR3 loop spans 13 amino acids. V lost 3 bases to trimming and J lost 7 bases; unmatched junction nucleotides: 1. Germline CDR1 MRHNA, CDR2 SNTAGT. The CDR3 is CASSDREGGELFF. CDR3 in DNA: TGTGCCAGCAGTGATCGGGAGGGCGGGGAGCTGTTTTTT.

V gene TRBV27 combines with J gene TRBJ2-7; the match to TRBD1 covers 10 bases. Germline CDR1 is MNHEY and CDR2 is SMNVEV (reference sequence). The CDR3 spans 14 residues. V was pared by 11 bases and J by 3 bases, with 10 bases of the junction left unmatched. In DNA, the CDR3 is TGTGCCGCAGGTGGGGGACAGGGGAGCTACGAGCAGTACTTC. Its protein is CAAGGGQGSYEQYF.

This clone has just one count. The chain employs TRBV3-1 (or the pseudogene TRBV3-2) and TRBJ1-1; D is undetermined. This CDR3 region has 13 residues. Trimming shortened V by 1 base and J by 7 bases, and 10 bases separated the two germline ends. CDR1 LGHDT and CDR2 YNNKEL come from the germline V gene (reference sequence). The chain's CDR3 is CASSQVRQREAFF. The DNA of the CDR3 is TGTGCCAGCAGCCAAGTACGTCAGCGTGAAGCTTTCTTT.

The table lists this clone with a count of one. The V gene is TRBV7-3, the J gene TRBJ2-5, with 8 bases aligning to TRBD1. V gave up 4 bases and J gave up 5 bases; unmatched junction bases: 6. The germline gives CDR1 SGHTA, CDR2 FQGTGA. The CDR3 is 14 residues long. CDR3: CASSSGQGWETQYF. The CDR3 DNA reads as TGTGCCAGCAGCTCAGGACAGGGCTGGGAGACCCAGTACTTC.

The chain couples TRBV5-8 to TRBJ1-6, with 10 bases lining up with TRBD1. Germline V gene sequence: CDR1 SGHTS, CDR2 YDEGEE. This CDR3 region has 15 residues. With 1 base clipped from V and 9 bases from J, the junction kept 4 bases outside the gene matches. CDR3 sequence: CASSLTRDRGSPLHF. Here the CDR3 DNA reads TGTGCCAGCAGCTTGACCAGGGACAGGGGTTCACCCCTCCACTTT.

The V call is TRBV6-2 or TRBV6-3, the J call TRBJ2-3; D gene ambiguous. Deletions cut 5 bases from V and 2 bases from J, with 2 bases between. The CDR3 is 11 amino acids. Germline V gene sequence: CDR1 MNHEY, CDR2 SVGEGT. The CDR3 reads CASSDTDTQYF. The DNA for the CDR3 is TGTGCCAGCAGTGACACAGATACGCAGTATTTT.

The chain carries TRBV2 and TRBJ1-3; D unresolved. The CDR3 spans 14 residues. Trimming removed 4 bases from V and 0 bases from J, with 7 bases in between. Germline loops: CDR1 SNHLY, CDR2 FYNNEI. The CDR3 DNA is TGTGCCAGCAGTGCGGGGAGCTCTGGAAACACCATATATTTT. It translates to CASSAGSSGNTIYF.

This chain links TRBV7-6 with TRBJ2-5; tentatively, D is TRBD1 (5 bases). The V end lost 1 base, the J end lost 4 bases, and 10 bases lay between the germline ends. The germline CDR1 and CDR2 sequences are SGHVS and FNYEAQ. The CDR3 sequence is 14 residues long. The CDR3, as DNA: TGTGCCAGCAGCTTAGAAGTGGGGCGAGAGACCCAGTACTTC. Translating gives CASSLEVGRETQYF.

The V and J genes are TRBV19 and TRBJ2-7, with 7 bases fitting TRBD1. This CDR3 has 12 amino acids. V lost 6 bases and J lost 3; bases outside the gene matches: 2. CDR1 and CDR2 (germline): LNHDA, SQIVND (reference sequence). CDR3 amino acids: CASSPGGYEQYF. In DNA, the CDR3 is TGTGCCAGTAGCCCAGGGGGCTACGAGCAGTACTTC.

V usage is TRBV6-1 and J usage is TRBJ2-5; tentatively, D is TRBD2 (6 bases). The CDR3 sequence is 15 residues long. V lost 3 bases and J 3 bases, leaving 14 bases between the germline ends. The germline V gene has CDR1 MNHNS and CDR2 SASEGT. The CDR3 region has the DNA TGTGCCAGCAGTGATGGGGGGATGGGAAAAGAGACCCAGTACTTC. It is translated as CASSDGGMGKETQYF.